This T cell receptor beta chain was identified in a study of cytomegalovirus exposure and HLA in healthy donors. About the research overall: Ancestry clustering placed 81% of 350 to 500 genotyped donors in the Caucasian-associated cluster.

V dropped 4 bases and J dropped 1 base, with 14 bases sitting between them. Germline V CDR1 and CDR2: LGHNA, YNFKEQ. The CDR3 extends over 16 amino acids. PCR used 60 Vbeta primers and 13 Jbeta primers. The repertoire was sequenced with immunoSEQ multiplex PCR; TCRdb's copy has only in-frame clones and lacks some. The sample table sets out 80,000 to 95,000 clones. Material for sequencing was PBMCs. The chain links TRBV4-2 to TRBJ1-3; TRBD1 might be the D (5 bases). The receptor was derived from a man in his fifties or sixties in good health and CMV-seropositive. In DNA, the CDR3 is TGTGCCAGCAGCCGGGGGGGGACCACATCTGGAAACACCATATATTTT. Translating it yields CASSRGGTTSGNTIYF.